This T cell receptor (beta chain) appears in the sequencing data of a study of cytomegalovirus exposure and HLA in healthy donors (dated 2017 in TCRdb). Turning to the overall study: In an earlier analysis of under 750 of the donors, less than 350 Gb of sequence data and some 120 million unique TCR beta sequences from some 170 million T cells were reported. An early release that covered some 630 HLA-typed donors contained approximately 320 gigabases of sequencing data and 70 million to 100 million unique TCR sequences. Of the approximately 400 genotyped donors, 81% were placed in the genetic ancestry cluster associated with self-reported Caucasian donors. The study was designed to test whether signatures of past pathogen exposure could be identified by cataloging public T cell receptors. The study used immunosequencing to profile the T cell repertoires of several hundred subjects and linked those repertoires to cytomegalovirus serostatus. Along with the approximately 700-subject first cohort, a separate validation cohort of over a hundred different subjects was used. The study combined high-throughput TCR immunosequencing, statistical association of individual TCRs with disease status, and machine learning to predict cytomegalovirus infection status. To study patterns of TCR occurrence, a later analysis re-analyzed previously published TCR beta repertoires from 666 donors and added high-resolution HLA genotyping. The later analysis used no new phenotypic data to find candidate immune exposures, relying instead on TCR beta sequences and their occurrence across donors. To decide whether each TCR beta V gene segment behaved as functional or pseudogenic, an earlier analysis of several hundred of the donors relied on high-throughput TCR beta sequencing. Donor age, sex, ethnicity and CMV serostatus were compiled together with the repertoire data. In a later genetic analysis, genome-wide SNP genotypes for about three fifths of the 666 donors were used, and that subset was treated as a discovery cohort. All discovery cohort repertoires had been generated using a single sequencing platform. HLA typing covered class I and class II loci at four-digit resolution. The number of donors typed differed by locus, with roughly 620-630 for A, B, C, DRB1 and DQB1, more than 500 for DQA1, about 610 for DPA1, and around 450 for DPB1. Four to six DR-DQ haplotypes were handled as single units for association and clustering because linkage in the cohort was strong. Among under 450 genotyped donors of the cohort, an average of 235,054 unique TCR beta nucleotide sequences were sequenced per donor, roughly a sixth of them non-productive. Broad study findings and their caveats: The authors suggested that the approach could potentially be extended to other disease states and immunological phenotypes. Some IMGT-functional V segments, including TRBV6-2 and TRBV6-3, could not be told apart with the 87-base-pair reads, so those segments were excluded. Because counts were too low, about 18 rarely observed V segments, including chromosome 9 orphons, were excluded from the earlier analysis of about 500 of the donors. A later analysis associated about 16,000 TCR beta sequences with specific HLA alleles at a false discovery rate of 0.05. Correlated functional status among segregating V segments might be attributable to linkage disequilibrium, but an unknown experimental factor could not be ruled out. A further reported finding was that TCR beta sequences accurately predicted the HLA-A and HLA-B alleles for most subjects in the first cohort. According to a later genetic analysis, donors in an Asian-associated ancestry cluster had fewer N-insertions in productive TCRs than the roughly 670-donor mean. Compared with equally common non-associated chains, HLA-associated TCR beta chains in a later analysis were more clonally expanded and had lower generation probabilities. While some public TCRs were present in many individuals, most TCR sequences turned up only very rarely across donors. For the cohort, immune exposure information was limited to CMV serostatus. According to a later analysis, TCR association rates differed among HLA loci, with DRB1 alleles showing the most associated TCRs and HLA-C alleles showing the fewest. In a later analysis, several top co-occurrence clusters were reported to appear linked to parvovirus B19, influenza, CMV and Epstein-Barr virus. The study gave a list of around 170 TCR beta chains associated with cytomegalovirus. Assigning TCR associations to individual alleles was difficult when HLA alleles, especially DR and DQ, strongly co-occurred. Presence/absence analyses assumed roughly uniform sequencing depth across donors, an assumption that may not hold. Broadly in line with IMGT annotations, most TCR beta V segments showed up in productive rearrangements about 90% or about 30% of the time in an earlier analysis of approximately 640 of the donors. An association between a missense DCLRE1C variant and V-gene and J-gene trimming of TCR beta chains was found in a later genetic analysis and replicated in an independent cohort. The sequencing pipeline was judged likely to have produced a cluster of highly shared sequence variants as a technical artifact. Three of the identified cytomegalovirus-associated TCR beta chains were confirmed in vitro to be specific for cytomegalovirus antigens. This cohort had only TCR beta chains sequenced, and the lack of alpha or paired-chain data limited which features could be detected. Cytomegalovirus status was reported to be diagnosed by the classifier with high specificity and sensitivity in both the original and validation cohorts. HLA typing was unavailable for some donors at each locus, so association tests used only the typed subset. A later analysis found that most CMV-associated TCR beta chains appeared HLA-restricted, with HLA associations seemingly driven largely by CMV exposure.

The cohort was made up of roughly 670 healthy bone marrow donors. Cohort members were all nominally healthy when sampled, although unrecorded immune exposures were likely present. The donor was CMV seropositive and belonged to the group of about 290 seropositive cohort members. A peripheral blood sample was provided by each donor, and peripheral blood mononuclear cells were used for TCR beta sequencing. The Qiagen DNeasy Blood Extraction Kit was used to extract genomic DNA from the blood cell samples. The CDR3 runs 16 residues from the cysteine to the phenylalanine. This entry keeps only the CDR3 DNA: 48 bases, framed from base 1. Clipping removes 5 bases from V and 0 bases from J, with 8 as the unmatched junction base count. From a lookup of the germline V gene, CDR1 and CDR2 are SGHTA and FQGTGA. The method was the immunoSEQ multiplex PCR assay. The multiplex PCR relied on a mix of 60 forward primers for TCR Vbeta segments and 13 reverse primers for TCR Jbeta segments. The CDR3 region of rearranged TCR beta genes was amplified from genomic DNA with a multiplex PCR assay. The Illumina HiSeq System was used to sequence the amplified TCR beta libraries as 87-base-pair reads. In the authors' own workflow: In a later analysis, tens of millions of unique TCR beta chains were counted across the 650 to 750 repertoires, and roughly 11 million of these chains were shared by at least two donors. Raw reads were error-corrected and collapsed into unique sequences by a nearest-neighbor algorithm in which closely related sequences were merged to remove PCR and sequencing errors. V, D and J gene segments were assigned by aligning CDR3 sequences to IMGT reference sequences. Each retained sequence needed at least a six-nucleotide match to both a V gene segment and a J gene segment. Rearrangements were called productive when the CDR3 lacked stop codons and stayed in frame with V and J; all others were non-productive. CDR3 was defined according to IMGT convention as the region running from the second conserved V-encoded cysteine to the conserved J-encoded phenylalanine. Sequences without an unambiguous match to a single V gene segment were excluded from the earlier analysis of almost 600 of the donors. An earlier analysis of approximately 590 of the donors classified V segments as functional when productive rearrangements were above 56.7% and as segregating when the standard deviation between donors was above 5%. A statistical classification framework was built for diagnosing cytomegalovirus status from the catalog of TCR beta chain sequences. In a later analysis, V and J genes were assigned by comparing TCR nucleotide sequences against IMGT/GENE-DB human TR gene sequences. Using the TCRdist pipeline, a later analysis assigned CDR3 sequences along with most-parsimonious VDJ recombination scenarios. In a later analysis, each TCR beta chain was defined by its CDR3 amino acid sequence together with its V-gene family, and reads lacking a unique V-gene family were excluded. To address suspected cross-contamination and a sequencing artifact, a later analysis removed a few hundred highly shared, low-generation-probability nucleotide sequences. For each public chain, a later analysis derived a clonal expansion index from normalized ranks of inferred template counts within each repertoire. In a later analysis, generation probabilities were computed using a VDJ recombination model fitted to out-of-frame rearrangements, and the results were checked against IGoR. In a later analysis, hypergeometric tests were used to score TCR-TCR, TCR-HLA and TCR-CMV co-occurrence, with a repertoire-size bias correction applied to TCR pairs. In a later analysis, false discovery rates were estimated by permuting HLA or CMV assignments 20 times. In a later analysis, co-occurring TCRs were grouped using DBSCAN, with TCRdist sequence similarity added in when clustering inside HLA-allele-positive subsets. For co-occurrence clustering, repertoires with fewer than 30,000 or more than 120,000 public chains were excluded, along with five repertoires with anomalous nucleotide sharing. Not all clones reach the TCRdb copy of this immuneACCESS table, which keeps in-frame sequences only. Checked studies attribute under half of the gap to unresolved V genes and leave the rest unexplained. V, J and clone size reflect that table, while D and trimming were determined from the DNA. The sample profile shows about 130,000 clones; 80% of them were found once. Of the sample, approximately 8.4% falls within the top ten clones.

Only a few counts were recorded for this clone. Its target antigen remains unknown. Base qualities are missing; no much larger clone stands one base away. This TCR came from a man aged 25 to 45 in good health and CMV-seropositive. This receptor chain uses TRBV7-3 and TRBJ2-3, and 7 junction bases match TRBD2. Input material: PBMCs. The encoded CDR3 is CASSLSGATSTDTQYF. The bases are TGTGCCAGCAGCCTAAGCGGGGCGACAAGCACAGATACGCAGTATTTT.